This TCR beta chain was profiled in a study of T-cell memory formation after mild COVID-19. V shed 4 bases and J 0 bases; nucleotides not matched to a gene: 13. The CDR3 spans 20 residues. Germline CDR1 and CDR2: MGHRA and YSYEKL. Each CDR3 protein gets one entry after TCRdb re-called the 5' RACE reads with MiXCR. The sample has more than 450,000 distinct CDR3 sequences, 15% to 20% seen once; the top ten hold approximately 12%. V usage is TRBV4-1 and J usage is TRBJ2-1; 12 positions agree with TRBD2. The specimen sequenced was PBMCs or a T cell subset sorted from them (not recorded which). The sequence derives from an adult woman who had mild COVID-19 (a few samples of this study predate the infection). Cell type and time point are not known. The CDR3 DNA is TGCGCCAGCAGCCTGCCGACTAGCGGGAGCTATGGTACCTCCTACAATGAGCAGTTCTTC. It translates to CASSLPTSGSYGTSYNEQFF.